The 9 T cell receptor beta chains reported below all come from one sample, sequenced in a study of control samples from healthy donors and cancer patients. The protocol was immunoSEQ multiplex PCR, while the TCRdb copy is restricted to in-frame clones and leaves out a portion. The table lists fewer than 300,000 clones, roughly 82% of them singletons. Specimen: PBMCs. The receptors originated from a woman between 55 and 75 years old with lung cancer.

Concerning this clone: The identical CDR3 is also encoded by other nucleotide sequences in the sample. This rearrangement joins TRBV7-2 to TRBJ2-1; no reliable D call. This CDR3 region has 15 residues. V lost 0 bases to trimming and J lost 0 bases, with 6 bases between them. The V gene's germline CDR1 is SGHTA and CDR2 FQGNSA. The CDR3 reads CASSLAASSYNEQFF. The CDR3 coding sequence is TGTGCCAGCAGCTTAGCCGCCAGCTCCTACAATGAGCAGTTCTTC.

The chain has TRBV10-3 and TRBJ2-2; the match to TRBD2 covers 9 bases. The germline gives CDR1 ENHRY, CDR2 SYGVKD. V shed 6 bases, J shed 6 bases, and the junction held 8 bases outside the gene matches. The CDR3 totals 15 residues. CDR3 residues: CAIRNPGLASGELFF. CDR3 DNA sequence: TGTGCCATCAGGAATCCGGGACTAGCTTCCGGGGAGCTGTTTTTT.

V gene TRBV12-3 or TRBV12-4 combines with J gene TRBJ1-5, with D uncertain. CDR3 size: 13 residues. V was cut by 3 bases and J by 5 bases, with 8 bases left in between. In nucleotides, the CDR3 is TGTGCCAGCAGTTTGGCAGATGATCAGCCCCAGCATTTT. Protein product: CASSLADDQPQHF.

This chain connects TRBV7-9 to TRBJ1-2; no clear D. The ends were cut back, 4 bases at V and 6 bases at J, with 12 bases in the middle. The CDR3 extends over 13 amino acids. CDR1 and CDR2 (germline): SEHNR, FQNEAQ (reference sequence). DNA for the CDR3: TGTGCCAGCAGCTCCCCAGGACGAGATGGCTACACCTTC. Residues: CASSSPGRDGYTF.

The rearrangement joins TRBV7-8 to TRBJ2-1; 15 bases fit TRBD2. CDR3 length: 17 amino acids. V trimming: 5 bases; J trimming: 4 bases; junction bases outside the gene matches: 6. Looked up from germline, CDR1 is SGHVS and CDR2 is FQNEAQ. For the CDR3, the DNA is TGTGCCAGCAGCGCACGTGGACTAGCGGGAGGGTACAATGAGCAGTTCTTC. This gives the protein CASSARGLAGGYNEQFF.

Details on this clone: Relative to the germline gene, one junction end is altered; a read error may explain this. J is TRBJ2-5 and V is TRBV3-1 (or the pseudogene TRBV3-2); no firm D call. Looked up from germline, CDR1 is LGHDT and CDR2 is YNNKEL (reference sequence). This CDR3 region has 14 residues. The CDR3 here is CASSRLDAQGTQYF. The CDR3 DNA is TGTGCCAGCAGCCGATTGGATGCCCAAGGGACCCAGTACTTC.

The chain joins TRBV30 to TRBJ2-7; 7 positions match TRBD1. The CDR3 loop spans 15 amino acids. Trimming cost V 0 bases and J 4 bases; bases outside gene matches: 9. Germline lookup yields CDR1 GTSNPN and CDR2 SVGIG (reference sequence). The CDR3 sequence is CAWSVGQLAIYEQYF. CDR3 DNA sequence: TGTGCCTGGAGTGTGGGACAGCTCGCAATTTACGAGCAGTACTTC.

This rearrangement joins TRBV3-1 (or the pseudogene TRBV3-2) to TRBJ2-6; maybe TRBD1 (6 bases). The V gene's germline CDR1 is LGHDT and CDR2 YNNKEL (reference sequence). There are 17 residues in the CDR3. Trimming took off 1 base at V and 2 bases at J, with 12 bases between the two ends. This CDR3 reads CASSQGAGVAGANVLTF. The DNA for the CDR3 is TGTGCCAGCAGCCAAGGAGCAGGGGTGGCTGGGGCCAACGTCCTGACTTTC.

V gene TRBV5-1 combines with J gene TRBJ1-4; TRBD1 aligns across 8 bases. CDR1 is SGHRS and CDR2 is YFSETQ in the germline V gene. V gave up 7 bases and J gave up 8 bases; unmatched junction bases: 13. The CDR3 sequence is 15 residues long. CDR3 coding DNA: TGCGCCAGCGCCTCCCGGACAGGGCGAAAGGAAAAACTGTTTTTT. Its translation is CASASRTGRKEKLFF.